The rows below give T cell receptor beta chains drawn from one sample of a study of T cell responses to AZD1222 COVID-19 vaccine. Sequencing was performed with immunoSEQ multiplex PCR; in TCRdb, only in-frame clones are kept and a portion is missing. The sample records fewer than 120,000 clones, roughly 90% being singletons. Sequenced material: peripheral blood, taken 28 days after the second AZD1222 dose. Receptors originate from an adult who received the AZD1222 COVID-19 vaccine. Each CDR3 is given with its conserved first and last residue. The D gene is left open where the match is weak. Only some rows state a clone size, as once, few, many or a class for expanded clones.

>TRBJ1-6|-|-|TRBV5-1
CASTTWGGNSPLHF
TGCGCCAGCACTACTTGGGGGGGTAATTCACCCCTCCACTTT
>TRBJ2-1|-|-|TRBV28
CASSSRGHEQFF
TGTGCCAGCAGTTCGAGGGGACATGAGCAGTTCTTC
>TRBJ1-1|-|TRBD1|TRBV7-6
CASSSQGGIMNTEAFF
TGTGCCAGCAGCTCACAGGGGGGGATCATGAACACTGAAGCTTTCTTT
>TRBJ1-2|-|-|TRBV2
CASSLEEGFQGYTF
TGTGCCAGCAGCCTTGAGGAAGGGTTCCAGGGCTACACCTTC
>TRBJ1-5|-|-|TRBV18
CASSPHPGGGNQPQHF
TGTGCCAGCTCACCACATCCCGGGGGGGGCAATCAGCCCCAGCATTTT
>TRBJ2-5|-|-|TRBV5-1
CASSRGQQETQYF
TGCGCCAGCAGCCGAGGACAGCAAGAGACCCAGTACTTC
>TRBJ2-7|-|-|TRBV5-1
CASSLAHNGPYEQYF
TGCGCCAGCAGCTTGGCCCATAACGGTCCCTACGAGCAGTACTTC
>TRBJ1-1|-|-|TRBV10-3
CAIRQAGGMSTEAFF
TGTGCCATCAGGCAGGCCGGAGGGATGAGCACTGAAGCTTTCTTT
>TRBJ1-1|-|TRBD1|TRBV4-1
CASSQETGLRTEAFF
TGCGCCAGCAGCCAAGAGACAGGGCTTAGGACTGAAGCTTTCTTT
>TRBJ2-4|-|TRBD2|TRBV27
CASSLRRGGPDKNIQYF
TGTGCCAGCAGTTTGAGGCGGGGGGGCCCGGACAAAAACATTCAGTACTTC
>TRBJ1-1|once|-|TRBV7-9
CASSLAVGTEAFF
TGTGCCAGCAGCTTAGCGGTTGGCACTGAAGCTTTCTTT
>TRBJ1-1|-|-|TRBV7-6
CASSFSSYTEAFF
TGTGCCAGCAGCTTCTCCAGCTACACTGAAGCTTTCTTT
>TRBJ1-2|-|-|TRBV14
CASSQLEGYGYTF
TGTGCCAGCAGCCAGTTGGAGGGGTATGGCTACACCTTC
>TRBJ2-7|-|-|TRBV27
CASHSGQGGEQYF
TGTGCCAGCCACTCGGGTCAGGGTGGGGAGCAGTACTTC
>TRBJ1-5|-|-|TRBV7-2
CASSLALGNQPQHF
TGTGCCAGCAGCTTAGCCCTCGGCAATCAGCCCCAGCATTTT
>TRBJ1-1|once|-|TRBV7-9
CASTASTEAFF
TGTGCCAGCACCGCTAGCACTGAAGCTTTCTTT
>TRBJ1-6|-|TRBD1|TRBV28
CASSSFRGRKDSPLHF
TGTGCCAGCAGTTCGTTTAGGGGGCGCAAGGATTCACCCCTCCACTTT
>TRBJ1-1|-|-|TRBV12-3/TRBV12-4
CASSKTSNTEAFF
TGTGCCAGCAGTAAGACATCGAACACTGAAGCTTTCTTT
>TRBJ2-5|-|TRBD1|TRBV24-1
CATSARDSVQETQYF
TGTGCCACCAGTGCCCGGGACAGCGTCCAAGAGACCCAGTACTTC
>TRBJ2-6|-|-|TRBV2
CASSRGVSGISSGANVLTF
TGTGCCAGCAGTCGAGGGGTGTCAGGGATAAGCTCTGGGGCCAACGTCCTGACTTTC
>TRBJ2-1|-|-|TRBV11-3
CASSGRGYNEQFF
TGTGCCAGCAGCGGGCGGGGCTACAATGAGCAGTTCTTC
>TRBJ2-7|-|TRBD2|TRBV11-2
CSSGRREYEQYF
TGTTCTAGCGGGAGGAGGGAGTACGAGCAGTACTTC
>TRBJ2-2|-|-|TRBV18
CASSPLEGSGELFF
TGTGCCAGCTCACCACTCGAGGGTTCCGGGGAGCTGTTTTTT
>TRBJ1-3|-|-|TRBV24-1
CATSEAGNTIYF
TGTGCCACCAGTGAGGCTGGAAACACCATATATTTT
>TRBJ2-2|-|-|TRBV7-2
CASSLSFGGGELFF
TGTGCCAGCAGCTTGTCGTTCGGGGGAGGGGAGCTGTTTTTT
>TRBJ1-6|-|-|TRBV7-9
CASSLTGTTESPLHF
TGTGCCAGCAGCCTAACCGGGACTACGGAGTCACCCCTCCACTTT
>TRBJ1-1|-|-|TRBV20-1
CSAPVYTEAFF
TGCAGTGCCCCCGTCTACACTGAAGCTTTCTTT
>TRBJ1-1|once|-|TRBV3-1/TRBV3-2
CASSQPPGTEAFF
TGTGCCAGCAGCCAACCTCCTGGGACTGAAGCTTTCTTT
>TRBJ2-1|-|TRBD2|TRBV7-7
CASSLDPPGLAGYNEQFF
TGTGCCAGCAGCTTAGACCCCCCGGGACTAGCGGGATACAATGAGCAGTTCTTC
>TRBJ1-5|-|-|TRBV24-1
CATSDLGDTPDNQPQHF
TGTGCCACCAGTGATTTAGGGGACACACCTGACAATCAGCCCCAGCATTTT
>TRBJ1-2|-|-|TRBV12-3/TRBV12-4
CASSVGGTYGYTF
TGTGCCAGCAGTGTAGGGGGTACCTATGGCTACACCTTC
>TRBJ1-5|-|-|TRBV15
CATSREQGSNQPQHF
TGTGCCACCAGCAGAGAACAGGGTAGCAATCAGCCCCAGCATTTT
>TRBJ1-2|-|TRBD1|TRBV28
CASSLGGGMPGYTF
TGTGCCAGCAGTTTAGGAGGGGGCATGCCTGGCTACACCTTC
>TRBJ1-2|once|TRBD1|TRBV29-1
CSAWGQWLGYTF
TGCAGCGCTTGGGGACAGTGGTTGGGCTACACCTTC
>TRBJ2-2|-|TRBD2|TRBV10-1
CASGGLAGGPNTGELFF
TGCGCCAGCGGGGGACTAGCGGGAGGGCCCAACACCGGGGAGCTGTTTTTT
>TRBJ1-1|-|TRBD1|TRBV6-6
CASRNRGLSEAFF
TGTGCCAGCAGAAACAGGGGTCTTTCTGAAGCTTTCTTT
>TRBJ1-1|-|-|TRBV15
CATSYLQVNTEAFF
TGTGCCACCAGCTACTTACAGGTAAACACTGAAGCTTTCTTT
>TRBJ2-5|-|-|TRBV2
CASRRGGGPGETQYF
TGTGCCAGCAGGAGGGGCGGGGGCCCTGGGGAGACCCAGTACTTC
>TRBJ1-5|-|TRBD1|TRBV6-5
CASQQGANQPQHF
TGTGCCAGCCAACAGGGGGCAAATCAGCCCCAGCATTTT
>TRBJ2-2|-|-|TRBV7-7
CASSLAGGLNGELFF
TGTGCCAGCAGCCTGGCCGGGGGGCTGAACGGGGAGCTGTTTTTT
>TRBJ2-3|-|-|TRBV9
CASSPKGSTDTQYF
TGTGCCAGCAGCCCTAAGGGGAGCACAGATACGCAGTATTTT
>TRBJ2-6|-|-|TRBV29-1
CSVVPAAGYSGANVLTF
TGCAGCGTTGTCCCGGCAGCCGGATACTCTGGGGCCAACGTCCTGACTTTC
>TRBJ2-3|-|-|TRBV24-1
CATSDPQGSSTDTQYF
TGTGCCACCAGTGATCCGCAGGGTTCTAGCACAGATACGCAGTATTTT
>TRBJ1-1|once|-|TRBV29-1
CSVVSTTNTEAFF
TGCAGCGTTGTATCCACCACGAACACTGAAGCTTTCTTT
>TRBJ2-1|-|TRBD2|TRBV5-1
CASSPNGGGSYNEQFF
TGCGCCAGCAGCCCCAATGGGGGGGGCTCCTACAATGAGCAGTTCTTC
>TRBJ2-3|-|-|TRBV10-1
CASSTAASTDTQYF
TGCGCCAGCAGTACAGCCGCTAGCACAGATACGCAGTATTTT